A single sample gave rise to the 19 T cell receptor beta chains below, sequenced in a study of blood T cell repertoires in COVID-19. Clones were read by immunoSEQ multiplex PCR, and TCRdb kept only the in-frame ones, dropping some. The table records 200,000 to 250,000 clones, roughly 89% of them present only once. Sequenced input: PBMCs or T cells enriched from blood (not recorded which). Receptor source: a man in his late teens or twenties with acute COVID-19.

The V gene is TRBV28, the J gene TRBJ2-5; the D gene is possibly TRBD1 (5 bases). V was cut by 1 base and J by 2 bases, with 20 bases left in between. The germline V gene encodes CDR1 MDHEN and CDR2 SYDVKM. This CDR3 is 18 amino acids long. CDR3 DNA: TGTGCCAGCAGTTTATTTTCCGTAGGGGCAGGGCCTCAAGAGACCCAGTACTTC. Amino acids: CASSLFSVGAGPQETQYF.

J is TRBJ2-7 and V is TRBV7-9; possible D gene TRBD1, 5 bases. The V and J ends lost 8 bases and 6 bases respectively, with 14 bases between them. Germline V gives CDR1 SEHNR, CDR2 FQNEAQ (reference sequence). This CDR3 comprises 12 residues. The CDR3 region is CASGGRDSEQYF. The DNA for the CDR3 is TGTGCCAGCGGCGGCAGGGATTCCGAGCAGTACTTC. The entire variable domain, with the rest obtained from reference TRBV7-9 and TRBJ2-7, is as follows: DTGVSQNPRHKITKRGQNVTFRCDPISEHNRLYWYRQTLGQGPEFLTYFQNEAQLEKSRLLSDRFSAERPKGSFSTLEIQRTEQGDSAMYLCASGGRDSEQYFGPGTRLTVT.

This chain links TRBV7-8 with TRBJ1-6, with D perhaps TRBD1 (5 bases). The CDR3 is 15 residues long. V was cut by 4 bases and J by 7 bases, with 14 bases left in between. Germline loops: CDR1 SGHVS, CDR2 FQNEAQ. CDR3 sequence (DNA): TGTGCCAGCAGCTCCCCCGGGGGGGGAAATTCACCCCTCCACTTT. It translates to CASSSPGGGNSPLHF. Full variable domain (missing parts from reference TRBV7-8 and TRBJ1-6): GAGVSQSPRYKVAKRGQDVALRCDPISGHVSLFWYQQALGQGPEFLTYFQNEAQLDKSGLPSDRFFAERPEGSVSTLKIQRTQQEDSAVYLCASSSPGGGNSPLHFGNGTRLTVT.

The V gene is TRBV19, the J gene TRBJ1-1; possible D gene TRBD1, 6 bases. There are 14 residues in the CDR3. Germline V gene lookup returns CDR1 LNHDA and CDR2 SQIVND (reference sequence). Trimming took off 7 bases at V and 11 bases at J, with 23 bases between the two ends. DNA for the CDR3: TGTGCCAGTACCGAAAACCTCGGTTGGCAGGGGGCTTTCTTT. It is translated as CASTENLGWQGAFF.

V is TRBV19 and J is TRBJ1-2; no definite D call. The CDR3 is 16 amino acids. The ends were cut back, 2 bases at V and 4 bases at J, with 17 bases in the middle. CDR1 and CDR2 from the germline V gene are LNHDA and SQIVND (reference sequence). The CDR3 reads CASSISSALTTYGYTF. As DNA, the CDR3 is TGTGCCAGTAGTATAAGTTCTGCATTAACTACCTATGGCTACACCTTC.

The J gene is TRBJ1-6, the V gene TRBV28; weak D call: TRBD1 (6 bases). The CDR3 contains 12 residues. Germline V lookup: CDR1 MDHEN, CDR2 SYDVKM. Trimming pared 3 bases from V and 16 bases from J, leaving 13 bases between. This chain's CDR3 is CASSFYRESLHF. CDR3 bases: TGTGCCAGCAGTTTCTACAGGGAGTCTCTCCACTTT. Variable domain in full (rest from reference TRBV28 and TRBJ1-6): DVKVTQSSRYLVKRTGEKVFLECVQDMDHENMFWYRQDPGLGLRLIYFSYDVKMKEKGDIPEGYSVSREKKERFSLILESASTNQTSMYLCASSFYRESLHFGNGTRLTVT.

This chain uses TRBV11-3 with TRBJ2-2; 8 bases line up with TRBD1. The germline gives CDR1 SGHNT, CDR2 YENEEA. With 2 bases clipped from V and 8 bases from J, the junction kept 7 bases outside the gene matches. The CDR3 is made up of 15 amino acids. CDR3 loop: CASSLNGQGAGELFF. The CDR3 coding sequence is TGTGCCAGCAGCTTAAACGGTCAGGGGGCAGGGGAGCTGTTTTTT.

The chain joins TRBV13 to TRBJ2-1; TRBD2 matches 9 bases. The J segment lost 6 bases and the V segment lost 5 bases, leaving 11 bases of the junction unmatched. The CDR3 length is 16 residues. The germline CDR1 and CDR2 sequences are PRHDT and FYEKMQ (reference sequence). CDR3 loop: CASSLGLAGIRNEQFF. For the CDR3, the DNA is TGTGCCAGCAGCCTGGGACTAGCTGGGATCCGCAATGAGCAGTTCTTC.

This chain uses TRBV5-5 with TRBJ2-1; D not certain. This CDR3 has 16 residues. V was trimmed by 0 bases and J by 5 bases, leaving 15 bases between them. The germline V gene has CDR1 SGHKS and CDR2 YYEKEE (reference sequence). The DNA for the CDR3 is TGTGCCAGCAGCTTGGACGCGATGACTGAGAACAATGAGCAGTTCTTC. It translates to CASSLDAMTENNEQFF.

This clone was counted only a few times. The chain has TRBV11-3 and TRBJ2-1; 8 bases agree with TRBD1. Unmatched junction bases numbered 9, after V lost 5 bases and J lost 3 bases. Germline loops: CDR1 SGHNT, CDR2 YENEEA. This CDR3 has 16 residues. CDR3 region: CASSLFPGTGYNEQFF. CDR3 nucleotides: TGTGCCAGCAGCCTGTTCCCCGGGACAGGCTACAATGAGCAGTTCTTC.

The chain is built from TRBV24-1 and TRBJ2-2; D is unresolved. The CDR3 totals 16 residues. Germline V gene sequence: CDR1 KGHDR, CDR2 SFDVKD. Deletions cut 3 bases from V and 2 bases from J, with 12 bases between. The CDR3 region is CATSDAPGFNTGELFF. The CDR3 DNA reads TGTGCCACCAGTGATGCTCCGGGTTTTAACACCGGGGAGCTGTTTTTT.

The CDR3 region has the DNA TGTGCCAGCTCACCCCTGGGGCAGGGGGCGGACGAGCAGTACTTC. Its protein is CASSPLGQGADEQYF. The rearrangement uses TRBV18 and TRBJ2-7; TRBD1 agrees at 8 bases. The CDR3 extends over 15 amino acids. V lost 3 bases and J lost 5; bases outside the gene matches: 9. Germline CDR1 KGHSH, CDR2 LQKENI.

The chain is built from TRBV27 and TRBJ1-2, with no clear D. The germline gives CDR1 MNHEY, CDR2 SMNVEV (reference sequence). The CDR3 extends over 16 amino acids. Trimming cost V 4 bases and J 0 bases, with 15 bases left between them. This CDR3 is CASSYTQYTTNYGYTF. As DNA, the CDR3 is TGTGCCAGCAGTTACACACAGTATACCACTAACTATGGCTACACCTTC.

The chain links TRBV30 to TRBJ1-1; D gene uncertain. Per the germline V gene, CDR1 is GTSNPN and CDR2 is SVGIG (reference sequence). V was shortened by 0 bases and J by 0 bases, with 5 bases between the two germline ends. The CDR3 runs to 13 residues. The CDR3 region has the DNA TGTGCCTGGAGTGTGCAGGTGAACACTGAAGCTTTCTTT. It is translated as CAWSVQVNTEAFF.

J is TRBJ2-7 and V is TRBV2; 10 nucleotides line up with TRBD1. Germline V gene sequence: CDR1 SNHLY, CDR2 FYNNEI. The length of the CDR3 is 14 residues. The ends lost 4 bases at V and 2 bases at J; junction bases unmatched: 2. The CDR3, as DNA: TGTGCCAGCAGTGGACAGGGGGCCCCCTACGAGCAGTACTTC. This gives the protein CASSGQGAPYEQYF.

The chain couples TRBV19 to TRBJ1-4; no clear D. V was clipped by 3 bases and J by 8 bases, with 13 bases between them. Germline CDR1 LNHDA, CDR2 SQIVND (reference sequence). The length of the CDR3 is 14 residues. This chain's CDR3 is CASSIRRGEEKLFF. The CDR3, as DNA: TGTGCCAGTAGTATTCGGCGGGGAGAGGAAAAACTGTTTTTT.

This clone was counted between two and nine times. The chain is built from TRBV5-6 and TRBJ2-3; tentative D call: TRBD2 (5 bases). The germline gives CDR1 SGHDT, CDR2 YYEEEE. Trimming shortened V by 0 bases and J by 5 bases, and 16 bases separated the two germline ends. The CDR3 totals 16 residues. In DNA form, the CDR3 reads TGTGCCAGCAGCTTGGCCTCGGACTCTCGAGGAGATACGCAGTATTTT. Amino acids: CASSLASDSRGDTQYF.

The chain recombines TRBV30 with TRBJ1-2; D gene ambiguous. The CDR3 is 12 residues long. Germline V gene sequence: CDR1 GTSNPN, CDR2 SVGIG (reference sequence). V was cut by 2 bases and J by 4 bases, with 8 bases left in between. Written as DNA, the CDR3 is TGTGCCTGGAGTCCTCGGTCCTATGGCTACACCTTC. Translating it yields CAWSPRSYGYTF.

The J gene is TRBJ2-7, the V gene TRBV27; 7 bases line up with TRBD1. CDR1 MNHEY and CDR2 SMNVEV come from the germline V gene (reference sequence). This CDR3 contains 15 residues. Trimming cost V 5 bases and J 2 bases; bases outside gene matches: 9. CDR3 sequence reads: CASSPNPGTAYEQYF. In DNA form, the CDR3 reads TGTGCCAGCAGTCCAAACCCCGGGACAGCCTACGAGCAGTACTTC.